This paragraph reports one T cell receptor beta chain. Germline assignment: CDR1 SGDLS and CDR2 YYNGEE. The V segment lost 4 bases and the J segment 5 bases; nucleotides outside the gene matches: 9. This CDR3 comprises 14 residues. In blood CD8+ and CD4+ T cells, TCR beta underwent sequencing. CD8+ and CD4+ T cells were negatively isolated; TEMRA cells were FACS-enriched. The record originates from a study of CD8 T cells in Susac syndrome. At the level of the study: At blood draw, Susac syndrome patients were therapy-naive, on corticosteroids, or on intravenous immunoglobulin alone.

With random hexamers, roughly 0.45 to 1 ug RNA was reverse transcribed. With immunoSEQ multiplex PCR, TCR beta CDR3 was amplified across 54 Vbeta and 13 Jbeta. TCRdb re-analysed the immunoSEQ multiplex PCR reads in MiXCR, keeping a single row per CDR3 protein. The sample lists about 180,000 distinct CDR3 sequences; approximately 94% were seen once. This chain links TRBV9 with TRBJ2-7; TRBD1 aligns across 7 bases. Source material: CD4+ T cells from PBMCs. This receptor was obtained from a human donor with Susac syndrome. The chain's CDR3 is CASSPDMRGHEQYV. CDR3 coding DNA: TGTGCCAGCAGCCCAGACATGAGGGGGCACGAGCAGTACGTC.